Described below is a single T cell receptor (beta chain) sequence and its context. Its antigen is undetermined. The data stem from a study of cytomegalovirus exposure and HLA in healthy donors. Whole-study results and caveats: Per a prior analysis, the majority of TCR beta V segments were productive roughly 87% or roughly 30% of the time. In terms of immune exposure information, only CMV serostatus was available. A later analysis by the authors found several of the most significant clusters apparently linked to common viral pathogens. In a later analysis, a missense DCLRE1C variant was linked to TCR beta V- and J-gene trimming.

Primers: 60 Vbeta forward and 13 Jbeta reverse. Only in-frame clones appear in the TCRdb table, and some are missing; sequencing was by immunoSEQ multiplex PCR. The sample lists under 250,000 clones; about three quarters were seen once. V was shortened by 6 bases and J by 6 bases, with 12 bases between the two germline ends. Germline assignment: CDR1 SGHAT and CDR2 FQNNGV. The CDR3 loop spans 12 amino acids. Sample: PBMCs. The V call is TRBV11-2, the J call TRBJ2-7, with D unresolved. The clonotype originates from a boy between 10 and 17 years old in good health and CMV-seronegative. The CDR3 spells CASSQQYGEQYF. The CDR3 DNA is TGTGCCAGCAGTCAACAGTATGGCGAGCAGTACTTC. The entire variable domain, with the rest obtained from reference TRBV11-2 and TRBJ2-7, is as follows: EAGVAQSPRYKIIEKRQSVAFWCNPISGHATLYWYQQILGQGPKLLIQFQNNGVVDDSQLPKDRFSAERLKGVDSTLKIQPAKLEDSAVYLCASSQQYGEQYFGPGTRLTVT.